The source of this T cell receptor beta chain is a study of identical twins. TCRdb processed the 5' RACE reads anew with MiXCR; each CDR3 protein has one entry. The sample yields 1.5 million or so distinct CDR3 sequences, 25% to 35% seen once. Trimming pared 7 bases from V and 1 base from J, leaving 13 bases between. The CDR3 runs 14 residues. The germline V gene encodes CDR1 MDHEN and CDR2 SYDVKM. Sequenced material: cord blood. This rearrangement joins TRBV28 to TRBJ1-1; a possible D gene is TRBD1 (5 bases). The clonotype comes from a newborn girl in good health. The CDR3 loop reads CASTMIGGNTEAFF. The DNA of the CDR3 is TGTGCCAGCACCATGATTGGGGGGAACACTGAAGCTTTCTTT.